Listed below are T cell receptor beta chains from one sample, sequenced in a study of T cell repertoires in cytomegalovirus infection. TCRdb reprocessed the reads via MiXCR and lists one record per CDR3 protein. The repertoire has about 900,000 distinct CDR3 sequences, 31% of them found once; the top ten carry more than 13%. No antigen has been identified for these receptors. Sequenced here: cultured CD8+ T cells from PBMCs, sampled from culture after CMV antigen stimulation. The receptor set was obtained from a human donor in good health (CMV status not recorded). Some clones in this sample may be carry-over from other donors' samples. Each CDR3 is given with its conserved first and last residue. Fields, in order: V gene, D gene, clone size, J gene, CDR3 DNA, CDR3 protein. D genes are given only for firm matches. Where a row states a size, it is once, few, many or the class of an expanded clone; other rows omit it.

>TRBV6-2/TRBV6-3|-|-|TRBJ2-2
TGTGCCAGCAGTTACGGGACACTCACCGGGGAGCTGTTTTTT
CASSYGTLTGELFF
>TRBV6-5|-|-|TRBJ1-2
TGTGCCAGCAGTTATTATCGATCCGGCGACCCGAAATATGGCTACACCTTC
CASSYYRSGDPKYGYTF
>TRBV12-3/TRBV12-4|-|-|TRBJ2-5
TGTGCCAGCAGGACACTGTACGGAGAGACCCAGTACTTC
CASRTLYGETQYF
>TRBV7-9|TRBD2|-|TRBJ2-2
TGTGCCAGCAGCGCCCCGGGACTATCTACCGGGGAGCTGTTTTTT
CASSAPGLSTGELFF
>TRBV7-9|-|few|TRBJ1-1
TGTGCCAGCAGAGAACAGCCGGTGCGTGGAGCTTTCTTT
CASREQPVRGAFF
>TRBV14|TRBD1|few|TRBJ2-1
TGTGCCAGCAGCCAAGCGGACAGGGAGGATGAGCAGTTCTTC
CASSQADREDEQFF
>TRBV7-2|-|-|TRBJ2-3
TGTGCCAGCAGCTTCCGCGGGGCGGGGCGCGGACAAGATACGCAGTATTTT
CASSFRGAGRGQDTQYF
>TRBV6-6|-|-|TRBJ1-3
TGTGCCAGCAGTGATTGGGGCCCGGCAGGAAACACCATATATTTT
CASSDWGPAGNTIYF
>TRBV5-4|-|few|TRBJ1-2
TGTGCCAGCAGCCGGAATCCGGAGGGCTATATTAACTATGGCTACACCTTC
CASSRNPEGYINYGYTF
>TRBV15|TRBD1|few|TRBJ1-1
TGTGCCACCAGCATTGGGACAGACTTAATGAACACTGAAGCTTTCTTT
CATSIGTDLMNTEAFF
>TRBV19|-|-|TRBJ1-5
TGTGCCAGTAGTATAGGGTTAGGCAATCAGCCCCAGCATTTT
CASSIGLGNQPQHF
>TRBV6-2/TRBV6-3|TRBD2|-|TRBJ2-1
TGTGCCAGCAATGAGCGGGGCCCGGAGTACAATGAGCAGTTCTTC
CASNERGPEYNEQFF
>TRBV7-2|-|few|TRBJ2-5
TGTGCCAGCAGCCTACTAGGGGGGGCTTTAGAGACCCAGTACTTC
CASSLLGGALETQYF
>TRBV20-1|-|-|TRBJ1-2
TGCAGTGCCCCGACAGGTTCCCTTGGCTACACCTTC
CSAPTGSLGYTF
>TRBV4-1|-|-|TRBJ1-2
TGCGCCAGCAGTGAACGGGGGCCTGGCTATGGCTACACCTTC
CASSERGPGYGYTF
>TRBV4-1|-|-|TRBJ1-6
TGCGCCAGCAGCCAAGATAGGGACTCACCCCTCCACTTT
CASSQDRDSPLHF
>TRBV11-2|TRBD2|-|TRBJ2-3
TGTGCCAGCAGCTTATGGGCTAGCGGGGGGGAGGATACGCAGTATTTT
CASSLWASGGEDTQYF
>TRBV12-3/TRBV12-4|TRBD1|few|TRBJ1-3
TGTGCCAGCAGTTCCCTCAAGACAGGGTTGAGGAACACCATATATTTT
CASSSLKTGLRNTIYF
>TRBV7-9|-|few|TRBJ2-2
TGTGCCAGCAGCCCCCTCGGGAGGGGGCGACACGGGGAGCTGTTTTTT
CASSPLGRGRHGELFF
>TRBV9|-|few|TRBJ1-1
TGTGCCAGCAGCGTAGGAGGAGGGTCCGGGACTGAAGCTTTCTTT
CASSVGGGSGTEAFF
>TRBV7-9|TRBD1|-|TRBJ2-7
TGTGCCAGCAGCTCCTGGGACAGGAGCTACGAGCAGTACTTC
CASSSWDRSYEQYF
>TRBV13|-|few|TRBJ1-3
TGTGCCAGCAGTCAAGGAGTTGGAAACACCATATATTTT
CASSQGVGNTIYF
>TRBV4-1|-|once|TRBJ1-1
TGCGCCAGCAGCCAGGCCAGGAGGGAGTTCTTGAGTACTGAAGCTTTCTTT
CASSQARREFLSTEAFF
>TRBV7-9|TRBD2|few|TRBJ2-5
TGTGCCAGCAGCTCCCTGGGGATAGCGGGCCTCCAAGAGACCCAGTACTTC
CASSSLGIAGLQETQYF
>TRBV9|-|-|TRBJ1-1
TGTGCCAGCAAGGGTTTTCAATTTGCGGGAACAAGCATGAACACTGAAGCTTTCTTT
CASKGFQFAGTSMNTEAFF
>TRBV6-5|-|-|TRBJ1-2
TGTGCCAGCAGTTATTCTGGGGGTATAAACTATGGCTACACCTTC
CASSYSGGINYGYTF
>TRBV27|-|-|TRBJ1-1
TGTGCCAGCACCCGGGGGAATGAAGCTTTCTTT
CASTRGNEAFF
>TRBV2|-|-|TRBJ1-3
TGTGCCAGCAGTGATTCGGGTGGGTCTGGAAACACCATATATTTT
CASSDSGGSGNTIYF
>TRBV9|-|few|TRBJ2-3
TGTGCCAGCAGCCCCCGGGGGATTGTTGCAGATACGCAGTATTTT
CASSPRGIVADTQYF
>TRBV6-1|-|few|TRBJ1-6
TGTGCCACCAGGGGAGGGGAGGACGGAAATTCACCCCTCCACTTT
CATRGGEDGNSPLHF
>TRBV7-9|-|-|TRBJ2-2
TGTGCCAGCAGCCGGACAGAAAAAACCGGGGAGCTGTTTTTT
CASSRTEKTGELFF
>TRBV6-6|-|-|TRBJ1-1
TGTGCCAGCAGTTACGGACTCAACCTGAACACTGAAGCTTTCTTT
CASSYGLNLNTEAFF
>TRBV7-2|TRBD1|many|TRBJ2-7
TGTGCCAGCAGCTTAGCCTTCGGAGGACAGGGCGATTCCTACGAGCAGTACTTC
CASSLAFGGQGDSYEQYF
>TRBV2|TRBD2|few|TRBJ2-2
TGTGCCAGCCGCAGCCTAGCGGGGGGCCTGAACACCGGGGAGCTGTTTTTT
CASRSLAGGLNTGELFF
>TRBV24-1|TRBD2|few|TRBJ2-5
TGTGCCACCAGTCTCGCGGGGGGCCCTCAAGAGACCCAGTACTTC
CATSLAGGPQETQYF
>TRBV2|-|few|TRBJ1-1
TGTGCCAGCAGTGCGATCGGCGGTGAGAACACTGAAGCTTTCTTT
CASSAIGGENTEAFF
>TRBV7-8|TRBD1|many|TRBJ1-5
TGTGCCAGCAGCTTTATCGGACAGGGGGATCAGCCCCAGCATTTT
CASSFIGQGDQPQHF
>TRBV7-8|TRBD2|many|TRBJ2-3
TGTGCCAGCAGCCCCCTGACTAGCGGGGGCACAGATACGCAGTATTTT
CASSPLTSGGTDTQYF
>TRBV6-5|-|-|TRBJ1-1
TGTGCCAGCAGTTACCCGACCCCGAATGGGGACCCTGAAGCTTTCTTT
CASSYPTPNGDPEAFF
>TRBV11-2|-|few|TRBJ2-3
TGTGCCAGCGCCCCGCCCGGCGGGCCCAGGGAAACAGATACGCAGTATTTT
CASAPPGGPRETDTQYF
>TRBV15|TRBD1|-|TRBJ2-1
TGTGCCACCAGCCGATACGGGACAGGGGACTACAATGAGCAGTTCTTC
CATSRYGTGDYNEQFF
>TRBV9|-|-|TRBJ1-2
TGTGCCAGCAGCGAGAATTCTAACTATGGCTACACCTTC
CASSENSNYGYTF
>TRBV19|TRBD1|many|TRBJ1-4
TGTGCCAGTAGTTCCACAGGGGTAAATGAAAAACTGTTTTTT
CASSSTGVNEKLFF
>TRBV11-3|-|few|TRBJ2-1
TGTGCCAGCAGTCCCCGGGGCGAGGGAAATGAGCAGTTCTTC
CASSPRGEGNEQFF
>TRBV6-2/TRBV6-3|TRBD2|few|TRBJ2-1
TGTGCCAGCAGCCTCGGACTAGCAGGGTCCTACCCACGTGAGCAGTTCTTC
CASSLGLAGSYPREQFF